The 5 T cell receptor beta chains reported below all come from one sample, sequenced in a study of cytomegalovirus exposure and HLA in healthy donors (dated by TCRdb to about 2017). Receptors were amplified or captured by the immunoSEQ multiplex PCR assay. For the multiplex PCR, a mixture combining 60 forward primers for TCR Vbeta segments and 13 reverse primers for TCR Jbeta segments was used. The table comes from immuneACCESS by way of TCRdb, which keeps in-frame sequences with V and J called. Part of the clones is missing from these tables; in studies checked, under half for an unresolved V gene and the rest for unknown reasons. The sample table shows 200,000 to 250,000 clones, and more than 65% are seen once. 1.8% of the sample lies in the top ten. Sequenced: PBMCs. Receptor source: a woman in her twenties or thirties in good health and CMV-seronegative.

The chain uses TRBV2 and TRBJ1-4; possible D gene TRBD1, 6 bases. The CDR3 spans 13 residues. The V gene's germline CDR1 is SNHLY and CDR2 FYNNEI. Trimming cost V 1 base and J 7 bases, with 7 bases left between them. CDR3 in DNA: TGTGCCAGCAGTGAAGGCAGGGGTGAAAAACTGTTTTTT. This gives the protein CASSEGRGEKLFF.

This clone came up once. This chain connects TRBV18 to TRBJ1-1; TRBD1 is a possible D gene (6 bases). Deletions cut 3 bases from V and 0 bases from J, with 14 bases between. The CDR3 totals 16 residues. Germline V gene sequence: CDR1 KGHSH, CDR2 LQKENI. This chain's CDR3 is CASSPSAGDMNTEAFF. CDR3 nucleotides: TGTGCCAGCTCACCCTCTGCAGGGGACATGAACACTGAAGCTTTCTTT.

The chain has TRBV29-1 and TRBJ2-1, with a possible D match to TRBD2 (6 bases). CDR3 length: 15 residues. V was clipped by 6 bases and J by 7 bases, with 22 bases between them. Germline V lookup: CDR1 SQVTM, CDR2 ANQGSEA. This chain's CDR3 is CSVQLRGIAQNEQFF. Written as DNA, the CDR3 is TGCAGCGTCCAACTTCGGGGGATCGCACAGAATGAGCAGTTCTTC.

The rearrangement joins TRBV27 to TRBJ2-1; 8 bases line up with TRBD2. The CDR3 length is 17 residues. The germline gives CDR1 MNHEY, CDR2 SMNVEV (reference sequence). V lost 4 bases and J lost 3; bases outside the gene matches: 11. The CDR3 nucleotides read TGTGCCAGCAGTTCCCAAGGGCTAGCGGGTGTCTACAATGAGCAGTTCTTC. Its protein product is CASSSQGLAGVYNEQFF.

V and J are TRBV5-6 and TRBJ1-4, with no clear D. V gave up 1 base and J gave up 8 bases, with 18 bases separating them. The CDR3 contains 16 residues. Germline V gene data show CDR1 as SGHDT and CDR2 as YYEEEE. The CDR3 loop is CASSLIEGSTGEKLFF. The CDR3 nucleotides are TGTGCCAGCAGCTTGATCGAGGGATCCACGGGGGAAAAACTGTTTTTT.